The 20 T cell receptor beta chains in this list originate from one sample, sequenced in a study of T cells in tuberculosis. The method was immunoSEQ multiplex PCR; TCRdb's version includes in-frame clones alone and lacks a portion of them. Here the sample spans 85,000 to 100,000 clones, approximately 91% being singletons. Cells were sorted from thawed PBMC rested overnight and stained with GMM-loaded CD1B tetramer, viability dye and anti-CD3. C32 glucose monomycolate from Rhodococcus equi was loaded onto the CD1B tetramers. Sequencing input: CD1b-GMM tetramer-negative cells sorted from PBMCs. These receptors were obtained from an adult woman with latent tuberculosis.

The V and J genes are TRBV28 and TRBJ2-7; the D gene is possibly TRBD1 (6 bases). Germline lookup yields CDR1 MDHEN and CDR2 SYDVKM. This CDR3 has 14 residues. V lost 6 bases to trimming and J lost 0 bases, with 12 bases between them. CDR3 amino acids: CASSQNRASYEQYV. As DNA, the CDR3 is TGTGCCAGCAGCCAGAACAGGGCCTCCTACGAGCAGTACGTC.

The chain is built from TRBV7-2 and TRBJ1-2; D unresolved. In germline, CDR1 is SGHTA, CDR2 FQGNSA. The V end was cut by 1 base, the J end by 3 bases, with 12 bases between. The CDR3 loop spans 15 amino acids. In DNA, the CDR3 is TGTGCCAGCAGCTTAGACACGGGGTCCCACTATGGCTACACCTTC. Protein product: CASSLDTGSHYGYTF.

V usage is TRBV7-2 and J usage is TRBJ1-2; 9 nucleotides align to TRBD1. V was clipped by 3 bases and J by 0 bases; unmatched bases: 2. The CDR3 is 15 residues long. Germline V gene lookup returns CDR1 SGHTA and CDR2 FQGNSA. Here the CDR3 DNA reads TGTGCCAGCAGCTTCGGACAGGGGCCTAACTATGGCTACACCTTC. Its translation: CASSFGQGPNYGYTF.

This chain connects TRBV7-2 to TRBJ1-5, with D uncertain. The CDR3 extends over 14 amino acids. Trimming removed 4 bases at V and 4 bases at J, with 11 bases between. From germline, CDR1 is SGHTA and CDR2 FQGNSA. CDR3 protein: CASSSRTGNQPQHF. CDR3 bases: TGTGCCAGCAGCTCAAGGACGGGGAATCAGCCCCAGCATTTT. The complete variable domain, with remaining parts taken from reference TRBV7-2 and TRBJ1-5, reads GAGVSQSPSNKVTEKGKDVELRCDPISGHTALYWYRQSLGQGLEFLIYFQGNSAPDKSGLPSDRFSAERTGGSVSTLTIQRTQQEDSAVYLCASSSRTGNQPQHFGDGTRLSIL.

Only a few counts were recorded for this clone. The gene calls are TRBV19 and TRBJ1-6; D is ambiguous. The CDR3 loop spans 14 amino acids. Germline CDR1 reads LNHDA; CDR2 reads SQIVND (reference sequence). Trimming cost V 0 bases and J 9 bases, with 9 bases left between them. As DNA, the CDR3 is TGTGCCAGTAGTATAGAGCAGGCTGGTTCACCCCTCCACTTT. As protein: CASSIEQAGSPLHF.

The rearrangement uses TRBV7-2 and TRBJ1-3, with D tentatively TRBD1 (6 bases). V shed 5 bases and J shed 4 bases, with 18 bases lying between them. This CDR3 region has 16 residues. Germline V gene sequence: CDR1 SGHTA, CDR2 FQGNSA. The CDR3 sequence is CASSPQQGVIGNTIYF. CDR3 DNA: TGTGCCAGCAGCCCCCAACAGGGTGTTATCGGAAACACCATATATTTT.

V and J are TRBV29-1 and TRBJ1-4; 9 bases agree with TRBD1. CDR3 length: 14 amino acids. V gave up 7 bases and J gave up 7 bases; unmatched junction bases: 10. Per the germline V gene, CDR1 is SQVTM and CDR2 is ANQGSEA. This chain's CDR3 is CSAAGQGGGEKLFF. The CDR3 DNA sequence: TGCAGCGCTGCGGGACAGGGAGGCGGTGAAAAACTGTTTTTT.

This chain connects TRBV7-2 to TRBJ2-1, with D tentatively TRBD2 (6 bases). Germline assignment: CDR1 SGHTA and CDR2 FQGNSA. The CDR3 has 15 amino acids. The germline V and J ends were trimmed by 0 bases and 3 bases, with 9 bases remaining between them. The CDR3 DNA is TGTGCCAGCAGCTTAGCTGCGGGGATCTACAATGAGCAGTTCTTC. Its translation is CASSLAAGIYNEQFF.

The genes are TRBV11-3 and TRBJ2-1, with D perhaps matching TRBD2 (7 bases). The germline V gene has CDR1 SGHNT and CDR2 YENEEA. The V gene lost 4 bases and the J gene lost 0 bases, with 10 bases spanning the gap. This CDR3 has 15 residues. CDR3 sequence reads: CASSSGGASYNEQFF. CDR3 DNA: TGTGCCAGCAGCTCTGGGGGGGCCTCCTACAATGAGCAGTTCTTC.

This chain connects TRBV2 to TRBJ2-2, with 9 bases aligning to TRBD1. CDR3 size: 15 residues. The J segment lost 0 bases and the V segment lost 5 bases, leaving 1 base of the junction unmatched. Germline loops: CDR1 SNHLY, CDR2 FYNNEI. CDR3 region: CASSRDRANTGELFF. DNA for the CDR3: TGTGCCAGCAGTCGGGACAGGGCGAACACCGGGGAGCTGTTTTTT.

The chain is built from TRBV5-5 and TRBJ1-1, with D unresolved. CDR3 length: 13 residues. V lost 0 bases to trimming and J lost 1 base, with 4 bases between them. Germline V gives CDR1 SGHKS, CDR2 YYEKEE (reference sequence). CDR3 residues: CASSLAPNTEAFF. In DNA form, the CDR3 reads TGTGCCAGCAGCTTGGCTCCGAACACTGAAGCTTTCTTT.

CDR3 region: CASSQERRHRGLYEQYF. CDR3 bases: TGTGCCAGCAGCCAAGAAAGGCGGCACAGGGGGCTGTACGAGCAGTACTTC. V usage is TRBV4-2 and J usage is TRBJ2-7, with 9 nucleotides matching TRBD1. Germline loops: CDR1 LGHNA, CDR2 YNFKEQ. Trimming removed 0 bases from V and 4 bases from J; junction bases left unmatched: 10. The CDR3 has 17 residues.

The V gene is TRBV10-2, the J gene TRBJ1-1; D is unresolved. With 6 bases removed from V and 2 bases from J, the gap between germline ends came to 10 bases. The CDR3 has 13 amino acids. In germline, CDR1 is WSHSY, CDR2 SAAADI. CDR3 nucleotides: TGCGCCAGCAGACAGAACCCCAACACTGAAGCTTTCTTT. Amino acid sequence: CASRQNPNTEAFF.

The V gene is TRBV25-1, the J gene TRBJ1-2; D gene uncertain. The V and J ends lost 2 bases and 8 bases respectively, with 6 bases between them. CDR3 length: 11 amino acids. Germline V gives CDR1 MGHDK, CDR2 SYGVNS. CDR3 in DNA: TGTGCCAGCAGTGAAGCCCGGGGCTACACCTTC. Protein product: CASSEARGYTF.

V is TRBV2 and J is TRBJ2-4; 8 nucleotides match TRBD1. The V gene's germline CDR1 is SNHLY and CDR2 FYNNEI. V lost 8 bases, J lost 1 base, and 10 bases stayed unmatched. The CDR3 covers 16 residues. The CDR3 loop reads CASRSRTGMAKNIQYF. The CDR3 DNA follows: TGTGCCAGCCGAAGTAGGACAGGGATGGCCAAAAACATTCAGTACTTC.

This clone has more than one count but fewer than ten. The chain couples TRBV29-1 to TRBJ1-2; the D gene is possibly TRBD1 (6 bases). The germline V and J ends were trimmed by 1 base and 8 bases, with 14 bases remaining between them. Germline CDR1 and CDR2: SQVTM and ANQGSEA. The CDR3 extends over 13 amino acids. CDR3 nucleotides: TGCAGCGTTGAAGTGGGGCAGGGGAGCGGCTACACCTTC. Translating it yields CSVEVGQGSGYTF.

This chain connects TRBV30 to TRBJ2-5; D is uncertain. V was shortened by 4 bases and J by 4 bases, with 7 bases between the two germline ends. CDR1 is GTSNPN and CDR2 is SVGIG in the germline V gene (reference sequence). This CDR3 spans 11 amino acids. CDR3 nucleotide sequence: TGTGCCTGGACCCTCTTAGAGACCCAGTACTTC. Its translation: CAWTLLETQYF. Filled out from reference TRBV30 and TRBJ2-5, the complete variable domain reads SQTIHQWPATLVQPVGSPLSLECTVEGTSNPNLYWYRQAAGRGLQLLFYSVGIGQISSEVPQNLSASRPQDRQFILSSKKLLLSDSGFYLCAWTLLETQYFGPGTRLLVL.

The V gene is TRBV19, the J gene TRBJ1-5; the D is unclear. The germline V gene has CDR1 LNHDA and CDR2 SQIVND (reference sequence). The V end was cut by 7 bases, the J end by 0 bases, with 13 bases between. The CDR3 runs 15 residues. CDR3 in DNA: TGTGCCAGTATTTCGACTGCGAATAGCAATCAGCCCCAGCATTTT. This translates into CASISTANSNQPQHF.

The V gene is TRBV27, the J gene TRBJ1-2, with D maybe TRBD1 (5 bases). V lost 8 bases and J lost 4, with 17 bases in between. Germline CDR1 MNHEY, CDR2 SMNVEV (reference sequence). The CDR3 has 14 amino acids. The CDR3 spells CASGLQESTYGYTF. The CDR3 DNA is TGTGCCAGCGGGTTACAGGAATCGACCTATGGCTACACCTTC.

V and J are TRBV30 and TRBJ1-3; TRBD1 aligns across 9 bases. V trimming: 0 bases; J trimming: 9 bases; junction bases outside the gene matches: 3. This CDR3 contains 13 residues. Germline CDR1 reads GTSNPN; CDR2 reads SVGIG (reference sequence). The CDR3 spells CAWSVNRGPTIYF. CDR3 sequence (DNA): TGTGCCTGGAGTGTGAACAGGGGGCCCACCATATATTTT.